A selection of T cell receptor beta chains follows, all from one sample in a study of cytomegalovirus exposure and HLA in healthy donors. Assay: immunoSEQ multiplex PCR; the TCRdb copy retains only in-frame clones and omits some. The repertoire holds 97,000 or so clones, with 9.4% as singletons. The specimen sequenced was PBMCs. These receptors came from a man between 45 and 60 years old in good health and CMV-seropositive. CDR3s include the opening cysteine and the closing phenylalanine or tryptophan. D genes are given only for firm matches. The size of a clone is reported for some rows only, either as once, few or many, or as a class for expanded clones.

V: TRBV28; J: TRBJ2-1; size: -; D: -; DNA: TGTGCCAGCAGTGGACTTTACGAGCAGTTCTTC; CDR3: CASSGLYEQFF
V: TRBV13; J: TRBJ2-2; size: -; D: TRBD2; DNA: TGTGCCAGCAGCTTTGCACCGGGACTAGGTCCCGGGGAGCTGTTTTTT; CDR3: CASSFAPGLGPGELFF
V: TRBV25-1; J: TRBJ2-7; size: -; D: -; DNA: TGTGCCAGCAGTGACGGGGGCGGGAGAGGGCACGAGCAGTACTTC; CDR3: CASSDGGGRGHEQYF
V: TRBV21-1; J: TRBJ1-1; size: -; D: -; DNA: TGTGCCAGCAGCAAAGCGAGGAACACTGAAGCTTTCTTT; CDR3: CASSKARNTEAFF
V: TRBV11-3; J: TRBJ2-1; size: many; D: TRBD2; DNA: TGTGCCAGCAGCCCGACTAGCGGGTTCAAAGGTTCCTACAATGAGCAGTTCTTC; CDR3: CASSPTSGFKGSYNEQFF
V: TRBV6-5; J: TRBJ2-1; size: few; D: TRBD2; DNA: TGTGCCAGCAGTTACTTAGCGGGAGGGTTTGAGCAGTTCTTC; CDR3: CASSYLAGGFEQFF
V: TRBV20-1; J: TRBJ1-2; size: few; D: -; DNA: TGCAGTGCTAGGTCCGGGGAGGGCTACACCTTC; CDR3: CSARSGEGYTF
V: TRBV7-9; J: TRBJ2-5; size: -; D: -; DNA: TGTGCCAGCAGCCACCCTGGCTGGGGAGAGGGAGAGACCCAGTACTTC; CDR3: CASSHPGWGEGETQYF
V: TRBV28; J: TRBJ1-5; size: few; D: -; DNA: TGTGCCAGCAGTTTATTGGCGAGGGCTGGGCAGCCCCAGCATTTT; CDR3: CASSLLARAGQPQHF
V: TRBV5-1; J: TRBJ1-1; size: -; D: TRBD1; DNA: TGCGCCAGCAGCGGGACAGGGGGGACGAACACTGAAGCTTTCTTT; CDR3: CASSGTGGTNTEAFF
V: TRBV9; J: TRBJ2-2; size: few; D: -; DNA: TGTGCCAGCAACCGGGGGACCGGGGAGCTGTTTTTT; CDR3: CASNRGTGELFF